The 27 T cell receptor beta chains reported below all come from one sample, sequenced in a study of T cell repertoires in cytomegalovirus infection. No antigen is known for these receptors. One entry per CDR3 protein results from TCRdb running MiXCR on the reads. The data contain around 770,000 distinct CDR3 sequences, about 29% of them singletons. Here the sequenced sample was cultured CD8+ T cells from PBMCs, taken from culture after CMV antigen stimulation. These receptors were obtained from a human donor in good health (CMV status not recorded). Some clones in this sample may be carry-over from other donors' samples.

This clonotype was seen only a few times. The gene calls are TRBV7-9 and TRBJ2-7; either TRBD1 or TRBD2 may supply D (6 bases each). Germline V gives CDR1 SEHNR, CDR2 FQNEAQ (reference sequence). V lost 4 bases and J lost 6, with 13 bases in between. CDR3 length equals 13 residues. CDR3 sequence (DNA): TGTGCCAGCAGCTCCTCAGAGGGGGGCGAGCAGTACTTC. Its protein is CASSSSEGGEQYF.

The CDR3 DNA sequence: TGTGCCAGCAGCTCTCGACAGGGGGCTTACGAGCAGTACGTC. Translating gives CASSSRQGAYEQYV. V is TRBV7-2 and J is TRBJ2-7; TRBD1 matches at 10 bases. This CDR3 is built from 14 residues. V trimming: 4 bases; J trimming: 4 bases; junction bases outside the gene matches: 4. The V gene's germline CDR1 is SGHTA and CDR2 FQGNSA.

CDR3 nucleotides: TGCGCCAGCAGCCCCCGCTTTAGTGGGGGCTCCTACAATGAGCAGTTCTTC. Amino acids: CASSPRFSGGSYNEQFF. V and J are TRBV4-3 and TRBJ2-1; D tentatively reads TRBD1 or TRBD2 (5 bases each). V dropped 4 bases and J dropped 0 bases, with 16 bases sitting between them. The CDR3 sequence is 17 residues long. Germline V gene lookup returns CDR1 LGHNA and CDR2 YSLEER.

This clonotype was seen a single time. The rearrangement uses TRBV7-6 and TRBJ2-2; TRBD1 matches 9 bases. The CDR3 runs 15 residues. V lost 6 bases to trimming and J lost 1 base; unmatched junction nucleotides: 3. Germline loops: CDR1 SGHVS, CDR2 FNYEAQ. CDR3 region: CASRSGQGNTGELFF. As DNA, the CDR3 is TGTGCCAGCAGATCGGGACAGGGGAACACCGGGGAGCTGTTTTTT.

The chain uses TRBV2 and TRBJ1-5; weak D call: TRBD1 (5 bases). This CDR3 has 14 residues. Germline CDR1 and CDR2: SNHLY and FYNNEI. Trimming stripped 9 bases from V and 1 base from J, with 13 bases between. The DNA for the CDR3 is TGTGCCAGTCAGGGACGGTCAAGCAATCAGCCCCAGCATTTT. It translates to CASQGRSSNQPQHF.

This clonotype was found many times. CDR3 loop: CASSLQRNEKLFF. CDR3 DNA sequence: TGTGCCAGCAGCCTACAGCGGAATGAAAAACTGTTTTTT. The chain combines TRBV7-6 with TRBJ1-4, with D unclear. Per germline, CDR1 SGHVS and CDR2 FNYEAQ. Trimming cost V 5 bases and J 5 bases, with 9 bases left between them. CDR3 length: 13 amino acids.

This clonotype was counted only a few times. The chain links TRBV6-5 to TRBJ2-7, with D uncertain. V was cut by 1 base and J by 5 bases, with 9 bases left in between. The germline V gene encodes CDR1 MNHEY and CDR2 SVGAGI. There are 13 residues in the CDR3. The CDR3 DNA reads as TGTGCCAGCAGTTACTTCCCACACCACGAGCAGTACTTC. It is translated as CASSYFPHHEQYF.

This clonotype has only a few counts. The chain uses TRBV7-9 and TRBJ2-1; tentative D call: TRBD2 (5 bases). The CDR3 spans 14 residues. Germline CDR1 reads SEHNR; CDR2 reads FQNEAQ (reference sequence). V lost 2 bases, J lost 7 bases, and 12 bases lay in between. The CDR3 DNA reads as TGTGCCAGCAGCTTACCAGCGGAGCGAAATGAGCAGTTCTTC. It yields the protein CASSLPAERNEQFF.

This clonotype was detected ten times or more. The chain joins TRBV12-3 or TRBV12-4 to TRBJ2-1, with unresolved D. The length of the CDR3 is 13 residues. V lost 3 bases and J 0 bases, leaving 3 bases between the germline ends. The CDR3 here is CASSFFSYNEQFF. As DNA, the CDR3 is TGTGCCAGCAGTTTTTTCTCCTACAATGAGCAGTTCTTC.

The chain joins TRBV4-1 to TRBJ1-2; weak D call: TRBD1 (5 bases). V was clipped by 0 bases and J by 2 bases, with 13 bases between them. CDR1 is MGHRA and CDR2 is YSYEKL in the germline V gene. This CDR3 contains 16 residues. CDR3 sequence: CASSQDDSRANYGYTF. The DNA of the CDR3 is TGCGCCAGCAGCCAAGATGATAGCAGGGCCAACTATGGCTACACCTTC.

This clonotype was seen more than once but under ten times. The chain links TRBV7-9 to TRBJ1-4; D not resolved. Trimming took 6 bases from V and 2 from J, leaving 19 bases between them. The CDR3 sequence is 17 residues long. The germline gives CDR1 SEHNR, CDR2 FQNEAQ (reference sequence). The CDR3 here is CASSRDGSMTTNEKLFF. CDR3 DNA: TGTGCCAGCAGTCGAGACGGGAGTATGACGACTAATGAAAAACTGTTTTTT.

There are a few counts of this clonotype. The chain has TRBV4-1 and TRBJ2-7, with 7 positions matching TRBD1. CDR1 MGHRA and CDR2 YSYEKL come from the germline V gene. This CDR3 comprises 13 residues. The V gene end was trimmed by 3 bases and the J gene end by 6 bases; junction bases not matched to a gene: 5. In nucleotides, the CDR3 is TGCGCCAGCAGCCAGGGCCGGGACAGCGAGCAGTACTTC. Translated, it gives CASSQGRDSEQYF.

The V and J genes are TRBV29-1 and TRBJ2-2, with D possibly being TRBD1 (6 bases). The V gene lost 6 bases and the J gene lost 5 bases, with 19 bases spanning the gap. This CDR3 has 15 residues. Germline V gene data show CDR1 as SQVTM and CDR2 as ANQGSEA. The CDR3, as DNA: TGCAGCGTCGCCGCCCAGGGGCAGGGTACCGGGGAGCTGTTTTTT. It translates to CSVAAQGQGTGELFF.

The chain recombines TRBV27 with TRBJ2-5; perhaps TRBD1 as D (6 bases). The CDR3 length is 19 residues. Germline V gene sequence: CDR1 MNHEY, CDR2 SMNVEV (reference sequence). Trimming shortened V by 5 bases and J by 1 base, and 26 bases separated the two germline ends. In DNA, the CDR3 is TGTGCCAGCAGTCCGCTACCTTTTCCGTCGACAGGCTCCCAAGAGACCCAGTACTTC. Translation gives CASSPLPFPSTGSQETQYF.

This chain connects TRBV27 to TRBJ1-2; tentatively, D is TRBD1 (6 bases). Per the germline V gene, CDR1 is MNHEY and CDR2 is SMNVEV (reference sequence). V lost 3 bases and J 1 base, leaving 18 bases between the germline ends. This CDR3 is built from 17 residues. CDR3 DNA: TGTGCCAGCAGTTTGTCCCCCACGGGACACAGTAACTATGGCTACACCTTC. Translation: CASSLSPTGHSNYGYTF.

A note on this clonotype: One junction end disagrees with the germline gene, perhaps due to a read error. This CDR3 reads CVSSRENTEAFF. CDR3 DNA sequence: TGTGTCAGTAGTAGGGAGAACACTGAAGCTTTCTTT. The chain carries TRBV19 and TRBJ1-1, with D unclear. The CDR3 is 12 residues long. The germline gives CDR1 LNHDA, CDR2 SQIVND (reference sequence).

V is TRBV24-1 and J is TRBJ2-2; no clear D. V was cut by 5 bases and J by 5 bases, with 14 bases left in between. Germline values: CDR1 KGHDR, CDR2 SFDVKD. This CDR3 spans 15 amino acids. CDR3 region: CATSGRKGWTGELFF. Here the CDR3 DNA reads TGTGCCACCAGTGGAAGGAAGGGCTGGACCGGGGAGCTGTTTTTT.

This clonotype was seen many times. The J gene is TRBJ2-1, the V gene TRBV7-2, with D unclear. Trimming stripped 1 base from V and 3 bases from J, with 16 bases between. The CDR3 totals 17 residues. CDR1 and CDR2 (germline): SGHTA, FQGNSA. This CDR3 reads CASSLEEVLLDYNEQFF. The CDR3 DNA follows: TGTGCCAGCAGCTTAGAAGAAGTTCTTCTAGACTACAATGAGCAGTTCTTC.

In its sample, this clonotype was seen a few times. The DNA for the CDR3 is TGTGCCAGCACCCTCGGGGGGATCCAAGAGACCCAGTACTTC. It encodes CASTLGGIQETQYF. The chain is built from TRBV11-2 and TRBJ2-5; 7 bases align to TRBD2. V lost 7 bases and J lost 1; bases outside the gene matches: 6. The CDR3 is 14 amino acids. From germline, CDR1 is SGHAT and CDR2 FQNNGV.

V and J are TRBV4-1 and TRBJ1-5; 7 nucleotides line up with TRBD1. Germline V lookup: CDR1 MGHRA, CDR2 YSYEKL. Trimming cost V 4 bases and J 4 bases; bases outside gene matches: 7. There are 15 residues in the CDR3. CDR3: CASSPSDRENQPQHF. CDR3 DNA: TGCGCCAGCAGCCCATCTGACAGGGAGAATCAGCCCCAGCATTTT.

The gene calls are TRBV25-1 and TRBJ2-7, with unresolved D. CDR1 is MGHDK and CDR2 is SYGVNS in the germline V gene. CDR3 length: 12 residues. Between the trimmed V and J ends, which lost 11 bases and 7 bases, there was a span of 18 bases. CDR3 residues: CALRRHGGEQYF. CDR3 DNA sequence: TGTGCCTTGAGAAGACACGGTGGAGAGCAGTACTTC.

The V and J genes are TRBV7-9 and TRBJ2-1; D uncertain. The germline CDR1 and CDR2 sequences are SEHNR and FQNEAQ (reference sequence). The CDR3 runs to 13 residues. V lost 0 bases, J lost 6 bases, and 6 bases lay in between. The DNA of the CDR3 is TGTGCCAGCAGCTTAGCGATTTCCAATGAGCAGTTCTTC. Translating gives CASSLAISNEQFF.

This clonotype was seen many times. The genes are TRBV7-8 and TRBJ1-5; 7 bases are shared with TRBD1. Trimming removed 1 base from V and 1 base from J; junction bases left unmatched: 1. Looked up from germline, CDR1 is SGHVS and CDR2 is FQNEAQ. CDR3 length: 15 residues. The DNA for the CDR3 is TGTGCCAGCAGCTTAGTGACAGGGAGCAATCAGCCCCAGCATTTT. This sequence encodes CASSLVTGSNQPQHF.

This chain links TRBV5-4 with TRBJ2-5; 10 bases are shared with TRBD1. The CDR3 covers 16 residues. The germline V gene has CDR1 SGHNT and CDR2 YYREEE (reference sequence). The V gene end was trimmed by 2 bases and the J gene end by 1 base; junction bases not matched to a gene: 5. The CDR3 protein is CASSFGDRGLQETQYF. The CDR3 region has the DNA TGTGCCAGCAGCTTTGGGGACAGGGGTCTCCAAGAGACCCAGTACTTC.

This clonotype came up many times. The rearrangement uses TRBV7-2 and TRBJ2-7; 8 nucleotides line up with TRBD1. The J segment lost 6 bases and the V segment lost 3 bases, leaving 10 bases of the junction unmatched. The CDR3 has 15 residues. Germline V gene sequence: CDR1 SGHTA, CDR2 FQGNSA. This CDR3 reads CASSFSGTGLSEQYF. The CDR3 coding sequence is TGTGCCAGCAGCTTTTCCGGGACAGGCTTGTCCGAGCAGTACTTC.

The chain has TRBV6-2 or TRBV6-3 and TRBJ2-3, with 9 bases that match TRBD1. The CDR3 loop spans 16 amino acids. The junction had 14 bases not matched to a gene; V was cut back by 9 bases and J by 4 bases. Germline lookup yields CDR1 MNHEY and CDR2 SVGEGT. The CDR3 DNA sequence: TGTGCCAGTGACGGGACAGGGTTGTATGGTGCAGATACGCAGTATTTT. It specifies CASDGTGLYGADTQYF.

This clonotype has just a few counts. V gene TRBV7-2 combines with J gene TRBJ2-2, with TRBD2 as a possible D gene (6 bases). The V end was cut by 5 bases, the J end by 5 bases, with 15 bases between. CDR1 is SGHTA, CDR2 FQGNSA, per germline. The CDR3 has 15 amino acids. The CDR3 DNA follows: TGTGCCAGCAGCCTCAGCGGGTTGGAGACCGGGGAGCTGTTTTTT. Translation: CASSLSGLETGELFF.